Shown below are 9 T cell receptor beta chains from a single sample sequenced in a study of Ad26.COV2.S vaccination and SARS-CoV-2 variants. Treatment specified: roughly 20 received Ad26.COV2.S at low or high dose, single or two shots; roughly 5 received placebo; per-sample allocation not given. Day 63 after the first injection of vaccine or placebo was the sampling time. Profiling relied on immunoSEQ multiplex PCR, and the TCRdb table lists in-frame clones only, not all of them. The profile shows some 320,000 clones, 85% of them singletons. This specimen consisted of peripheral blood, obtained in a trial of Ad26.COV2.S vaccine versus placebo. These TCRs come from a person between 18 and 59 years old who received the Ad26.COV2.S COVID-19 vaccine or a placebo.

V gene TRBV6-5 combines with J gene TRBJ2-7, with 9 positions matching TRBD2. The junction had 4 bases not matched to a gene; V was cut back by 4 bases and J by 3 bases. This CDR3 region has 14 residues. Germline CDR1 is MNHEY and CDR2 is SVGAGI. The CDR3 nucleotides read TGTGCCAGCAGTTTACTAGCGGGTAACTACGAGCAGTACTTC. Encoded protein: CASSLLAGNYEQYF.

The chain employs TRBV24-1 and TRBJ2-3; D perhaps matches TRBD2 (6 bases). Germline CDR1 is KGHDR and CDR2 is SFDVKD. The V and J ends lost 3 bases and 5 bases respectively, with 11 bases between them. There are 14 residues in the CDR3. DNA for the CDR3: TGTGCCACCAGTGATGGGGGGAGAGGAGATACGCAGTATTTT. Its protein is CATSDGGRGDTQYF.

The chain uses TRBV7-2 and TRBJ2-5; 12 bases fit TRBD2. The CDR3 contains 14 residues. V shed 5 bases and J 4 bases; nucleotides not matched to a gene: 2. Germline V CDR1 and CDR2: SGHTA, FQGNSA. In DNA, the CDR3 is TGTGCCAGCAGCCTGACTAGCGGGGGAGAGACCCAGTACTTC. Translation: CASSLTSGGETQYF.

This clone was observed a few times. V usage is TRBV10-2 and J usage is TRBJ1-1; 7 bases line up with TRBD1. This CDR3 has 12 residues. Trimming at V came to 10 bases and at J to 4 bases, leaving 6 bases not matched to a gene. Germline values: CDR1 WSHSY, CDR2 SAAADI. The CDR3 sequence is CATGAGGTEAFF. CDR3 nucleotide sequence: TGCGCCACGGGTGCAGGGGGCACTGAAGCTTTCTTT.

This clone was seen once. A read error may account for a junction end that differs from germline. The CDR3 DNA is TGTGCCAGCAGCTTAGCTTGGGGCCGCCCGGCCTTC. Its translation: CASSLAWGRPAF. The rearrangement links TRBV7-2 to TRBJ1-2; perhaps TRBD1 as D (5 bases). The CDR3 has 12 amino acids. Germline V gene lookup returns CDR1 SGHTA and CDR2 FQGNSA.

This clone was counted between two and nine times. The identical CDR3 is also encoded by other nucleotide sequences in the sample. The chain has TRBV30 and TRBJ1-3; possible D gene TRBD1, 6 bases. The CDR3 totals 12 residues. Germline CDR1 is GTSNPN and CDR2 is SVGIG (reference sequence). V lost 4 bases, J lost 3 bases, and 7 bases lay in between. CDR3 amino acids: CAWMDSGNTIYF. In DNA form, the CDR3 reads TGTGCCTGGATGGACAGTGGAAACACCATATATTTT.

This chain links TRBV6-5 with TRBJ2-3; 7 positions match TRBD2. The CDR3 extends over 14 amino acids. In germline, CDR1 is MNHEY, CDR2 SVGAGI. Trimming cost V 8 bases and J 4 bases; bases outside gene matches: 9. CDR3 nucleotide sequence: TGTGCCAGCGCGGGGGACGGGTTCGCAGATACGCAGTATTTT. Its translation: CASAGDGFADTQYF.

V is TRBV14 and J is TRBJ1-2; 7 bases match TRBD1. Germline V gene lookup returns CDR1 SGHDN and CDR2 FVKESK. Trimming took 2 bases from V and 6 from J; bases not matched to a gene: 9. The CDR3 is made up of 15 amino acids. CDR3 region: CASSQRGGGVHGYTF. The DNA for the CDR3 is TGTGCCAGCAGCCAACGAGGAGGGGGCGTTCATGGCTACACCTTC.

This chain joins TRBV10-3 and TRBJ2-7, with a tentative D call TRBD2 (6 bases). CDR1 and CDR2 from the germline V gene are ENHRY and SYGVKD. The CDR3 has 17 amino acids. The V and J ends lost 3 bases and 2 bases respectively, with 20 bases between them. The CDR3 protein is CAISDPRSPGLAYEQYF. CDR3 sequence (DNA): TGTGCCATCAGTGACCCCAGATCACCGGGACTGGCCTACGAGCAGTACTTC.